This T cell receptor beta chain derives from a study of T cells in Graves' hyperthyroidism and ophthalmopathy (dated by TCRdb to the late 2010s). Background for the entire study: Peripheral blood was collected at initial diagnosis, before any treatment. Whether ophthalmopathy could be predicted prospectively was tested in an independent validation cohort made up of roughly 20 hyperthyroidism patients plus 17 patients who later progressed to ophthalmopathy. The study also compared thyroid tissue and blood T-cell repertoires from several Graves' hyperthyroidism patients. According to the paper, TCR Vbeta CDR3 sequencing was carried out on over 130 peripheral blood samples, which came from 40 to 45 ophthalmopathy, around 75 hyperthyroidism and around 17 progressor patients. Following sampling, methimazole starting at 30 mg daily was given to hyperthyroidism patients, and high-dose intravenous methylprednisolone was given to ophthalmopathy patients. TCR V-J signatures able to tell the groups apart were searched for in a discovery cohort of more than 90 patients, of whom under 45 had Graves' ophthalmopathy and about 60 had stable Graves' hyperthyroidism. For training and testing, the 100 or so patients in the discovery cohort were randomly divided in a 7:3 ratio.

TCR beta CDR3 regions were amplified from RNA transcripts. A first-round RT-PCR of the TCR CDR3 used the HTBI primer set with the Qiagen OneStep RT-PCR kit. Libraries were constructed in a second round of multiplex PCR, after which size selection and purification were carried out. The libraries were sequenced on an Illumina HiSeq2000 using paired-end 100 bp reads. The original methods were these. SOAPnuke was used to process the raw data, with reads discarded if the reads contained adapters or uncalled bases, had a mean Phred below 15, or lacked an exact constant-primer or identifier match. High-quality paired reads were merged with COPE v1.2.5, and unique nucleotide sequences were defined as clonotypes. MiTCR v1.1 was used to align clonotypes to the IMGT TRBV, TRBD and TRBJ reference segments. The analysis was restricted to V-J combinations with a frequency above 0.0001, which together covered 99% to 99.2% of the repertoires. A TCS score was defined as the ratio between F50 (clonal expansion) and ExV (chaos), using BLOSUM62-based TCRdist between CDR3 peptides within each V-J. Welch's t-statistics and random forest reduced several hundred V-J features to 10 to 15, which were used in a naive Bayes classifier (R e1071). The public reads were reprocessed in TCRdb via fastp at Q25 and MiXCR, keeping in-frame beta chains. Each CDR3 protein gets just one entry, which takes the most common genes and DNA from the rows behind it. TCRdb, rather than the study authors, made the V and J calls. A total of about 640,000 distinct CDR3 sequences appear in this sample, around 15% of them only once. Jointly, the top ten make up roughly an eighth of the sample.

Ophthalmopathy patients had moderately to severely active disease, Clinical Activity Score of at least 3, NOSPECS grade of at least 4, and duration under 3 months. Any patient with an uncontrolled infection, another autoimmune disease, pregnancy or lactation was excluded. Diagnoses relied on clinical symptoms, serum thyroxine and TRAb, thyroid ultrasound and orbital computed tomography. PBMCs were isolated from 10 ml of fresh peripheral blood by Ficoll-Paque density gradient centrifugation. Trizol reagent was used to extract total RNA, and RNA quality was then checked on an Agilent 2100 Bioanalyzer. Here is what the overall study found, with its caveats: Sample size was not statistically predetermined, and investigators were not blinded to group allocation. In validation, progression to ophthalmopathy was predicted by the model with 65% to 71% sensitivity and 72% to 80% specificity, a median of around 6.5 months before onset. Most expanded thyroid clonotypes (frequency above 0.001) were also detected in blood, suggesting blood repertoires may reflect thyroid immune responses. In cross-validation, a model built on a 13 V-J signature told ophthalmopathy apart from stable hyperthyroidism with just under 90% sensitivity and around 84% specificity, and in testing the same model reached 80%/75%.

The germline V gene encodes CDR1 MRHNA and CDR2 SNTAGT. The germline V and J ends show losses of 7 bases and 4 bases respectively, and no gene match explains 8 bases of the junction. From cysteine to phenylalanine, the CDR3 is 14 amino acids long. Only the CDR3 portion is preserved as DNA: 42 bases, with reading frame beginning at the first base. On this clonotype itself: The antigen it recognizes is unknown. Per-nucleotide qualities are absent, and no much larger clonotype sits a single base away.

The sequencing sample was made of blood. The clonotype originates from a woman aged 45-65 years with Graves' ophthalmopathy. This chain is built from TRBV6-4 and TRBJ2-7; TRBD2 agrees with 9 junctional bases. For the CDR3, the sequence is CASTAGTSRYEQYF. The nucleotide sequence is given as TGTGCCAGCACCGCAGGGACTAGCCGGTACGAGCAGTACTTC.